This T cell receptor (beta chain) stems from a study of blood T cell repertoires in COVID-19. Study members were between roughly 18 and 100 years old and lived in 20 to 30 US regions. The CDR3 consists of 15 residues. V gave up 5 bases and J gave up 5 bases; unmatched junction bases: 5. Germline values: CDR1 MNHEY, CDR2 SVGAGI. Sequencing used immunoSEQ multiplex PCR; TCRdb keeps in-frame clones, though not all of them. The data contain fewer than 400,000 clones, just under 90% of them singletons. The sample comprised PBMCs or T cells enriched from blood (not recorded which). This chain connects TRBV6-5 to TRBJ2-2; TRBD1 agrees at 10 bases. The TCR originated in a woman aged 50 to 60 who had recovered from COVID-19. CDR3 amino acids: CASSRDRGSTGELFF. The CDR3 region has the DNA TGTGCCAGCAGTAGGGACAGGGGAAGTACCGGGGAGCTGTTTTTT.